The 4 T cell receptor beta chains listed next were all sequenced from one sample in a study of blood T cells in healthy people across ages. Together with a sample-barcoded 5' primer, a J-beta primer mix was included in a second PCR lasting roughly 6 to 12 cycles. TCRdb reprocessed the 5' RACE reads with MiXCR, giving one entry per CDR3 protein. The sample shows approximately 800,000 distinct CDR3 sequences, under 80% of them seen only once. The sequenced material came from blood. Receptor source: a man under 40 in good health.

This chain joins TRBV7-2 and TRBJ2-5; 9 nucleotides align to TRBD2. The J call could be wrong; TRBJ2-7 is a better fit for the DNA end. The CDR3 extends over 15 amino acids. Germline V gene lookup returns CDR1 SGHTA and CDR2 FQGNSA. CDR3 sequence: CASSLEAGGRYEQYF. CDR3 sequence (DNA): TGTGCCAGCAGCTTAGAGGCGGGGGGGCGGTACGAGCAGTACTTC.

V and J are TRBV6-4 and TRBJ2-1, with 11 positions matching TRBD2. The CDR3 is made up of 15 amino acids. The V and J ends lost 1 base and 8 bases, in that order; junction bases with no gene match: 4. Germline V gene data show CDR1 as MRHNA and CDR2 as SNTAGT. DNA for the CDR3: TGTGCCAGCAGTGACTTAGCGGGGGGGCGGTATGAGCAGTTCTTC. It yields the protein CASSDLAGGRYEQFF.

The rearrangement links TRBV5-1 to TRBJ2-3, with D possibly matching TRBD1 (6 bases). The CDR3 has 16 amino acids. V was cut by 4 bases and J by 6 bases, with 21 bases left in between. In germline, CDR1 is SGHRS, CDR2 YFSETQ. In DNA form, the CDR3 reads TGCGCCAGCAGCCCCCGGGACACCGGAATTAGGGATACGCAGTATTTT. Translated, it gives CASSPRDTGIRDTQYF.

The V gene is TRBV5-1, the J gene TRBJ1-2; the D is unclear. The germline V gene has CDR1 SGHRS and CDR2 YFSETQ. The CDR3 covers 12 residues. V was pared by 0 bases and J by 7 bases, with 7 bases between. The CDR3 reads CASSLESSGYTF. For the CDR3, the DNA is TGCGCCAGCAGCTTGGAGTCGTCTGGCTACACCTTC.